This T cell receptor (beta chain) comes out of a study of shared clonotypes between healthy human individuals. Notes on the study in general: Clonotypes that were shared across a few donors made up approximately 5.1% of naive CD4 clonotypes.

Several immunoSEQ 96-well plates shared each subset's DNA, each plate a replicate. The assay was immunoSEQ multiplex PCR, and TCRdb's table has in-frame clones only and misses some. The repertoire consists of some 690,000 clones, with less than 95% occurring once and the leading ten covering 34%. CD45RO+ cells were combined with CCR7-negative CD45RA+ TemRA cells to form CD8 memory. About this clone: Its antigen is still unknown.

The CDR3 totals 13 residues. Germline V gene data show CDR1 as SGHAT and CDR2 as FQNNGV. V shed 5 bases and J shed 5 bases, with 12 bases lying between them. This chain uses TRBV11-2 with TRBJ1-2, with D uncertain. This TCR came from a man aged 18-30 years in good health. Some clones in this sample may be carry-over from other donors' samples. Sequencing used memory CD8+ T cells from PBMCs. As for subset: CD45RO+ cells pooled with CCR7-negative TemRA cells. The CDR3 sequence is CASSPGSSYGYTF. CDR3 DNA sequence: TGTGCCAGCAGCCCTGGTTCTTCATATGGCTACACCTTC.